These 29 T cell receptor beta chains originate from one sample sequenced in a study of beta chain features in type 1 diabetes. Notes on the study in general: The study found moderately but significantly shorter TCRB CDR3s in all four CD4+ subsets of Type 1 diabetes patients.

What was sequenced were expressed TCRB transcripts, since all of the isolated RNA had been reverse transcribed. Some clones are missing from TCRdb's copy, which holds only in-frame ones; the method was immunoSEQ multiplex PCR. The sample lists some 200,000 clones, 16% seen once, with 0.085% in the top ten. No antigen is known for these receptors. Material: naive CD4+ T cells from blood. These TCRs come from a young man with type 1 diabetes.

This clone was picked up a small number of times. The gene calls are TRBV20-1 and TRBJ2-5, with D uncertain. Trimming shortened V by 6 bases and J by 7 bases, and 12 bases separated the two germline ends. The CDR3 is made up of 11 amino acids. Germline V gene data show CDR1 as DFQATT and CDR2 as SNEGSKA (reference sequence). CDR3 sequence reads: CSARKGWTQYF. In nucleotides, the CDR3 is TGCAGTGCCCGAAAGGGATGGACCCAGTACTTC.

This clone was observed a handful of times. CDR3 sequence reads: CASSPSGSLDTQYF. CDR3 in DNA: TGTGCCAGCAGCCCTAGCGGGAGTCTAGATACGCAGTATTTT. This chain joins TRBV28 and TRBJ2-3; 10 nucleotides match TRBD2. Trimming at V came to 6 bases and at J to 5 bases, leaving 5 bases not matched to a gene. The CDR3 runs to 14 residues. Germline lookup yields CDR1 MDHEN and CDR2 SYDVKM.

This clone has more than one count but fewer than ten. The CDR3 DNA follows: TGTGCCAGCAGCCATTCGGAGGGACAGGGGTACGAGCAGTACTTC. This codes for CASSHSEGQGYEQYF. The V call is TRBV4-2, the J call TRBJ2-7, with 10 bases fitting TRBD1. Per the germline V gene, CDR1 is LGHNA and CDR2 is YNFKEQ. J gave up 4 bases and V 3 bases, and 6 bases lay outside the gene matches. The CDR3 is 15 amino acids.

As concerns this clone: Different DNA sequences within this sample yield the same CDR3. The CDR3 DNA reads as TGTGCCAGCAGCTCCGCAGGCTCTGGGGCCAACGTCCTGACTTTC. Translation gives CASSSAGSGANVLTF. This chain links TRBV7-9 with TRBJ2-6; D gene uncertain. Germline CDR1 and CDR2: SEHNR and FQNEAQ (reference sequence). This CDR3 has 15 amino acids. The V and J ends lost 4 bases and 0 bases respectively, with 7 bases between them.

This clone was detected only a few times. The chain uses TRBV29-1 and TRBJ2-1; 14 bases match TRBD2. V shed 5 bases, J shed 13 bases, and the junction held 7 bases outside the gene matches. Germline assignment: CDR1 SQVTM and CDR2 ANQGSEA. The CDR3 is 13 residues long. Here the CDR3 DNA reads TGCAGCGTTACCGGGACTAGCGGGGGCCCTCAGTTCTTC. Amino acid sequence: CSVTGTSGGPQFF.

V gene TRBV14 combines with J gene TRBJ2-5; TRBD2 might be the D (5 bases). Germline loops: CDR1 SGHDN, CDR2 FVKESK. The CDR3 is 14 residues long. Trimming pared 5 bases from V and 1 base from J, leaving 11 bases between. CDR3 coding DNA: TGTGCCAGCAGCGCCCGGGAAATCCAAGAGACCCAGTACTTC. Its protein product is CASSAREIQETQYF.

This sequence joins TRBV7-2 and TRBJ2-7; D not certain. The CDR3 runs to 15 residues. Trimming left V 4 bases short and J 0 bases short, with 13 bases between. The germline gives CDR1 SGHTA, CDR2 FQGNSA. The CDR3 spells CASSSADWNSYEQYF. The CDR3 DNA follows: TGTGCCAGCAGCTCAGCCGACTGGAACTCCTACGAGCAGTACTTC.

The J gene is TRBJ2-5, the V gene TRBV10-3, with D perhaps TRBD1 (6 bases). CDR3 length: 15 residues. Germline V gene sequence: CDR1 ENHRY, CDR2 SYGVKD. V was trimmed by 5 bases and J by 5 bases, leaving 18 bases between them. CDR3 bases: TGTGCCATCAGTTCGGACAGCCCCGCGGCGGAGACCCAGTACTTC. Protein product: CAISSDSPAAETQYF.

J is TRBJ2-7 and V is TRBV6-6; 7 positions agree with TRBD1. This CDR3 comprises 11 residues. The germline V gene encodes CDR1 MNHNY and CDR2 SVGAGI (reference sequence). With V trimmed by 6 bases and J by 7 bases, 3 bases remained unmatched. The CDR3 spells CASSSQGEQYF. The CDR3 DNA reads TGTGCCAGCAGCTCACAGGGGGAGCAGTACTTC.

The V gene is TRBV11-3, the J gene TRBJ2-1; D unresolved. The CDR3 loop spans 14 amino acids. V gave up 0 bases and J gave up 4 bases, with 7 bases separating them. Germline-derived CDR1 and CDR2 are SGHNT and YENEEA. The CDR3 nucleotides are TGTGCCAGCAGCTTAGATCGACAATACAATGAGCAGTTCTTC. The encoded protein is CASSLDRQYNEQFF.

This clone was detected only a few times. J is TRBJ2-5 and V is TRBV20-1; tentatively, D is TRBD2 (6 bases). The CDR3 has 11 amino acids. In germline, CDR1 is DFQATT, CDR2 SNEGSKA (reference sequence). CDR3 bases: TGCAGCGGACTTCGGGGGGAGACCCAGTACTTC. Translating gives CSGLRGETQYF.

This clone has more than one count but fewer than ten. CDR3 in amino acids: CASGQTSGGTDTQYF. DNA of the CDR3: TGTGCCAGCGGCCAGACTAGCGGAGGCACAGATACGCAGTATTTT. The chain carries TRBV5-4 and TRBJ2-3; TRBD2 aligns across 9 bases. The CDR3 contains 15 residues. The V gene end was trimmed by 7 bases and the J gene end by 1 base; junction bases not matched to a gene: 7. Germline CDR1 and CDR2: SGHNT and YYREEE (reference sequence).

This clone was seen only a few times. V and J are TRBV7-2 and TRBJ2-2; D is uncertain. V dropped 5 bases and J dropped 6 bases, with 13 bases sitting between them. This CDR3 spans 14 amino acids. Germline CDR1 and CDR2: SGHTA and FQGNSA. Here the CDR3 DNA reads TGTGCCAGCAGCGCCAACCCCAGTCCCGGGGAGCTGTTTTTT. As protein: CASSANPSPGELFF.

The chain has TRBV11-2 and TRBJ2-3; D remains ambiguous. CDR3 length equals 11 residues. Trimming removed 5 bases from V and 8 bases from J, with 8 bases in between. CDR1 and CDR2 from the germline V gene are SGHAT and FQNNGV. CDR3 protein: CASSRSLTQYF. CDR3 bases: TGTGCCAGCAGCCGAAGCCTTACGCAGTATTTT.

This chain joins TRBV29-1 and TRBJ1-4, with no clear D. Germline lookup yields CDR1 SQVTM and CDR2 ANQGSEA. Trimming removed 7 bases from V and 8 bases from J, with 8 bases in between. The CDR3 sequence is 10 residues long. Here the CDR3 DNA reads TGCAGCGCCCAACAGGAAAAACTGTTTTTT. Residues: CSAQQEKLFF.

For the CDR3, the DNA is TGTGCCAGCAGTTACTCGATCGTGGTCAGCTCCTACGAGCAGTACTTC. Encoded protein: CASSYSIVVSSYEQYF. The chain carries TRBV6-5 and TRBJ2-7; no clear D gene. CDR1 is MNHEY, CDR2 SVGAGI, per germline. This CDR3 spans 16 amino acids. With 0 bases removed from V and 0 bases from J, the gap between germline ends came to 12 bases.

This clone occurred a few times. The chain is built from TRBV29-1 and TRBJ2-7; D may be TRBD2 (6 bases). This CDR3 is built from 15 residues. Germline loops: CDR1 SQVTM, CDR2 ANQGSEA. Trimming left V 5 bases short and J 3 bases short, with 20 bases between. CDR3 region: CSVINLREGVYEQYF. The CDR3 DNA follows: TGCAGCGTTATAAATCTGCGGGAAGGGGTCTACGAGCAGTACTTC.

This clone was observed a few times. The CDR3 sequence: CASSQDKGNEQFF. CDR3 DNA: TGTGCCAGCAGCCAAGATAAGGGCAATGAGCAGTTCTTC. The chain links TRBV7-2 to TRBJ2-1; the D is unclear. Per germline, CDR1 SGHTA and CDR2 FQGNSA. The CDR3 runs to 13 residues. V dropped 5 bases and J dropped 6 bases, with 11 bases sitting between them.

In its sample, this clone was seen a few times. J is TRBJ2-3 and V is TRBV4-1; 7 bases agree with TRBD1. The CDR3 totals 16 residues. Trimming took 3 bases from V and 0 from J; bases not matched to a gene: 6. Per germline, CDR1 MGHRA and CDR2 YSYEKL. The CDR3 DNA sequence: TGCGCCAGCAGCCAGACGGGACAGTCTAGCACAGATACGCAGTATTTT. Its translation: CASSQTGQSSTDTQYF.

In its sample, this clone was seen a few times. This sequence joins TRBV30 and TRBJ2-5; D unclear. V lost 0 bases, J lost 5 bases, and 10 bases lay in between. There are 13 residues in the CDR3. Germline loops: CDR1 GTSNPN, CDR2 SVGIG (reference sequence). CDR3 bases: TGTGCCTGGAGTGTACAGTCATCGGAGACCCAGTACTTC. This codes for CAWSVQSSETQYF. The whole variable domain, remainder taken from reference TRBV30 and TRBJ2-5, is SQTIHQWPATLVQPVGSPLSLECTVEGTSNPNLYWYRQAAGRGLQLLFYSVGIGQISSEVPQNLSASRPQDRQFILSSKKLLLSDSGFYLCAWSVQSSETQYFGPGTRLLVL.

This clone has just a few counts. The genes are TRBV28 and TRBJ1-4; D is unresolved. The CDR3 totals 11 residues. CDR1 and CDR2 from the germline V gene are MDHEN and SYDVKM. V was trimmed by 7 bases and J by 8 bases, leaving 8 bases between them. The CDR3 protein is CASMNREKLFF. The CDR3 DNA reads TGTGCCAGCATGAATCGGGAAAAACTGTTTTTT.

This chain joins TRBV27 and TRBJ2-7, with TRBD1 as a possible D gene (5 bases). Germline V lookup: CDR1 MNHEY, CDR2 SMNVEV (reference sequence). V was shortened by 3 bases and J by 3 bases, with 9 bases between the two germline ends. CDR3 length equals 13 residues. The CDR3 spells CASSFRDSYEQYF. The CDR3 DNA follows: TGTGCCAGCAGTTTCAGGGATAGCTACGAGCAGTACTTC.

This clone appeared a few times. The chain carries TRBV2 and TRBJ1-4; D uncertain. Looked up from germline, CDR1 is SNHLY and CDR2 is FYNNEI. CDR3 length equals 16 residues. The V and J ends lost 2 bases and 6 bases respectively, with 16 bases between them. Here the CDR3 reads CASSETTRAFYEKLFF. The CDR3 DNA reads as TGTGCCAGCAGTGAAACTACTAGGGCCTTCTATGAAAAACTGTTTTTT.

This clone has more than one count but fewer than ten. The genes are TRBV4-1 and TRBJ2-1; 9 bases align to TRBD2. V lost 0 bases and J lost 3; bases outside the gene matches: 6. Germline CDR1 and CDR2: MGHRA and YSYEKL. The CDR3 consists of 17 residues. CDR3 bases: TGCGCCAGCAGCCAAGATTATGGCGGGAGGGTCTACAATGAGCAGTTCTTC. Amino acid sequence: CASSQDYGGRVYNEQFF.

This CDR3 is CATETQKAKGANVLTF. Written as DNA, the CDR3 is TGTGCCACCGAAACCCAGAAGGCTAAGGGGGCCAACGTCCTGACTTTC. The chain couples TRBV6-6 to TRBJ2-6; D is unresolved. The CDR3 length is 16 residues. Looked up from germline, CDR1 is MNHNY and CDR2 is SVGAGI (reference sequence). Deletions cut 10 bases from V and 4 bases from J, with 20 bases between.

The chain carries TRBV5-1 and TRBJ2-7; D might be TRBD1 (6 bases). The CDR3 length is 12 residues. Trimming took off 2 bases at V and 5 bases at J, with 8 bases between the two ends. Germline V lookup: CDR1 SGHRS, CDR2 YFSETQ. CDR3: CASSFPGDEQYF. In DNA form, the CDR3 reads TGCGCCAGCAGCTTTCCAGGGGACGAGCAGTACTTC.

The chain's CDR3 is CASSGPGGADTQYF. CDR3 coding DNA: TGTGCCAGCAGCGGGCCAGGCGGGGCAGATACGCAGTATTTT. The V gene is TRBV5-8, the J gene TRBJ2-3, with D maybe TRBD2 (6 bases). The CDR3 loop spans 14 amino acids. V was shortened by 4 bases and J by 4 bases, with 13 bases between the two germline ends. CDR1 is SGHTS and CDR2 is YDEGEE in the germline V gene.

This clone was picked up a small number of times. V and J are TRBV7-9 and TRBJ2-7; D possibly corresponds to TRBD1 (6 bases). The V gene lost 5 bases and the J gene lost 0 bases, with 14 bases spanning the gap. CDR3 length: 15 residues. Germline CDR1 reads SEHNR; CDR2 reads FQNEAQ (reference sequence). The chain's CDR3 is CASSPARTDSYEQYF. In nucleotides, the CDR3 is TGTGCCAGCAGCCCGGCGCGGACAGACTCCTACGAGCAGTACTTC.

The V and J genes are TRBV5-1 and TRBJ2-1, with 7 bases aligning to TRBD1. V lost 4 bases to trimming and J lost 2 bases; unmatched junction nucleotides: 3. The CDR3 contains 14 residues. The germline V gene has CDR1 SGHRS and CDR2 YFSETQ. CDR3 in DNA: TGCGCCAGCAGCCCCGGGACAGCCTACAATGAGCAGTTCTTC. It yields the protein CASSPGTAYNEQFF.